The 21 T cell receptor beta chains below come from one sample, sequenced in a study of glioma-infiltrating T cells. The iRepertoire nested amplicon-rescue multiplex PCR amplified TCR alpha and beta CDR3s from RNA. From the multiplex PCR reads, TCRdb called clonotypes with MiXCR, one entry per CDR3 protein. In the table there are a few hundred thousand distinct CDR3 sequences, 41% of which are singletons. Sequencing was done on a sample of glioma tissue, nonneoplastic brain tissue, or PBMCs (not recorded which). These receptors originate from a human donor with low-grade glioma or glioblastoma, undergoing nonglioma brain surgery, or in good health (not recorded which).

This clonotype was found many times. The rearrangement uses TRBV7-2 and TRBJ1-2, with no clear D. The CDR3 sequence is 15 residues long. The V gene lost 4 bases and the J gene lost 5 bases, with 17 bases spanning the gap. Germline V CDR1 and CDR2: SGHTA, FQGNSA. The CDR3 DNA reads TGTGCCAGCAGCTCCTATCCGGCCGGACCTTATGGCTACACCTTC. The encoded protein is CASSSYPAGPYGYTF.

Only a few counts were recorded for this clonotype. The J gene is TRBJ2-5, the V gene TRBV20-1, with D hard to call. Looked up from germline, CDR1 is DFQATT and CDR2 is SNEGSKA (reference sequence). The CDR3 has 13 amino acids. The V and J ends lost 4 bases and 3 bases respectively, with 12 bases between them. CDR3 amino acids: CSANWPAKETQYF. The CDR3 bases are TGCAGTGCTAATTGGCCGGCAAAAGAGACCCAGTACTTC.

This clonotype showed up many times. The gene calls are TRBV7-2 and TRBJ2-3; 9 bases fit TRBD1. CDR1 and CDR2 (germline): SGHTA, FQGNSA. The V and J ends lost 5 bases and 5 bases, in that order; junction bases with no gene match: 11. The CDR3 covers 16 residues. The CDR3: CASSLPLGQGLDTQYF. The CDR3 coding sequence is TGTGCCAGCAGCCTTCCCCTGGGACAGGGATTAGATACGCAGTATTTT.

This clonotype appeared a few times. The DNA of the CDR3 is TGCGCCAGCAGTGAGTTCCCAGGGGCCATCCAAGAGACCCAGTACTTC. Its protein product is CASSEFPGAIQETQYF. This sequence joins TRBV10-2 and TRBJ2-5, with a tentative D call TRBD1 (6 bases). In germline, CDR1 is WSHSY, CDR2 SAAADI. The CDR3 length is 16 residues. V lost 1 base and J lost 1, with 13 bases in between.

This chain uses TRBV6-5 with TRBJ2-7; 8 positions match TRBD2. V trimming: 0 bases; J trimming: 2 bases; junction bases outside the gene matches: 0. This CDR3 contains 14 residues. Germline V gene lookup returns CDR1 MNHEY and CDR2 SVGAGI. This chain's CDR3 is CASSYSRGAYEQYF. The DNA of the CDR3 is TGTGCCAGCAGTTACTCGCGGGGGGCCTACGAGCAGTACTTC.

This clonotype came up a few times. The chain combines TRBV7-2 with TRBJ2-7, with a tentative D call TRBD2 (6 bases). V dropped 3 bases and J dropped 6 bases, with 18 bases sitting between them. The V gene's germline CDR1 is SGHTA and CDR2 FQGNSA. The CDR3 length is 15 residues. The DNA for the CDR3 is TGTGCCAGCAGCTTTGTATATGGAGGGGTAGGCGAGCAGTACTTC. Translated, it gives CASSFVYGGVGEQYF.

This clonotype was observed a few times. The V gene is TRBV6-1, the J gene TRBJ2-3, with a possible D match to TRBD2 (5 bases). The CDR3 runs 15 residues. Germline CDR1 MNHNS, CDR2 SASEGT. Trimming took off 4 bases at V and 3 bases at J, with 14 bases between the two ends. CDR3 protein: CASSGRLAETDTQYF. CDR3 in DNA: TGTGCCAGCAGTGGGAGGCTAGCTGAGACAGATACGCAGTATTTT.

A note on this clonotype: A much bigger clone sits one base away, suggesting this may be a read error. This sequence joins TRBV20-1 and TRBJ2-7; D not resolved. Germline V gene lookup returns CDR1 DFQATT and CDR2 SNEGSKA (reference sequence). The CDR3 has 11 amino acids. The V end lost 5 bases, the J end lost 5 bases, and 10 bases lay between the germline ends. DNA of the CDR3: TGCAGTGCTGACCAGTGCCACGAGCAGTACTTC. Its protein product is CSADQCHEQYF.

This clonotype appeared many times. CDR3 coding DNA: TGTGCCAGCAGTTACTCGGGTCGACCCTATGGCTACACCTTC. It specifies CASSYSGRPYGYTF. This rearrangement joins TRBV6-8 to TRBJ1-2; no firm D call. V shed 0 bases and J shed 4 bases, with 9 bases lying between them. The CDR3 is 14 residues long. Germline values: CDR1 MNHGY, CDR2 SAAAGT.

The V and J genes are TRBV2 and TRBJ1-1, with TRBD1 as a possible D gene (6 bases). Germline CDR1 SNHLY, CDR2 FYNNEI. V was shortened by 6 bases and J by 9 bases, with 14 bases between the two germline ends. This CDR3 spans 12 amino acids. The CDR3 sequence: CASRSQGLQAFF. The CDR3 DNA is TGTGCCAGCAGATCACAGGGACTTCAAGCTTTCTTT.

The chain carries TRBV4-2 and TRBJ2-3; the D gene is possibly TRBD2 (5 bases). V was pared by 4 bases and J by 6 bases, with 11 bases between. The CDR3 is made up of 13 amino acids. Germline assignment: CDR1 LGHNA and CDR2 YNFKEQ. The CDR3 bases are TGTGCCAGCAGCCCGTTAGCGACGGATACGCAGTATTTT. Amino acid sequence: CASSPLATDTQYF.

Relative to its sample, this clonotype is medium-sized. The J gene is TRBJ1-2, the V gene TRBV7-2; 7 nucleotides agree with TRBD1. The germline gives CDR1 SGHTA, CDR2 FQGNSA. The CDR3 runs 14 residues. Trimming at V came to 5 bases and at J to 8 bases, leaving 11 bases not matched to a gene. The CDR3 protein is CASSAHVQGNGYTF. The CDR3 nucleotides read TGTGCCAGCAGCGCCCACGTACAGGGGAACGGCTACACCTTC.

DNA for the CDR3: TGCGCCAGCAGCTTGCGAACGGGAGCCGGGGAGCTGTTTTTT. Residues: CASSLRTGAGELFF. This chain joins TRBV5-1 and TRBJ2-2; weak D call: TRBD2 (6 bases). The V end lost 1 base, the J end lost 6 bases, and 10 bases lay between the germline ends. This CDR3 contains 14 residues. Germline V gives CDR1 SGHRS, CDR2 YFSETQ.

Comment on this clonotype: This could be a read error, since a much larger clone is one nucleotide away. CDR3: CSARHRDNHGYTF. The CDR3 nucleotides read TGCAGTGCTAGACACAGGGATAACCATGGCTACACCTTC. The chain is built from TRBV20-1 and TRBJ1-2; a possible D gene is TRBD1 (6 bases). Germline V gives CDR1 DFQATT, CDR2 SNEGSKA (reference sequence). This CDR3 is built from 13 residues.

This clonotype was counted ten times or more. This rearrangement joins TRBV20-1 to TRBJ1-1; 10 nucleotides line up with TRBD1. CDR1 DFQATT and CDR2 SNEGSKA come from the germline V gene (reference sequence). V lost 6 bases to trimming and J lost 2 bases; unmatched junction nucleotides: 3. The CDR3 totals 13 residues. The CDR3 protein is CSAWDRGNTEAFF. The CDR3 coding sequence is TGCAGTGCCTGGGACAGGGGTAACACTGAAGCTTTCTTT.

In this sample, this clonotype turned up a few times. The chain links TRBV20-1 to TRBJ1-3; D not certain. Trimming removed 1 base at V and 4 bases at J, with 14 bases between. The CDR3 sequence is 15 residues long. CDR1 is DFQATT and CDR2 is SNEGSKA in the germline V gene (reference sequence). The CDR3 DNA reads as TGCAGTGCTAGAGCAGACCAGACTTTAGGAAACACCATATATTTT. Protein product: CSARADQTLGNTIYF.

The J gene is TRBJ2-1, the V gene TRBV4-1, with TRBD2 identical over 8 bases. CDR1 is MGHRA, CDR2 YSYEKL, per germline. This CDR3 has 16 residues. V lost 0 bases to trimming and J lost 7 bases; unmatched junction nucleotides: 8. The DNA of the CDR3 is TGCGCCAGCAGCCAAGAGTGGCGGGAGGTCTATAATGAGCAGTTCTTC. Residues: CASSQEWREVYNEQFF.

A note on this clonotype: An end of the junction differs from the germline gene, which may be a read error. The genes are TRBV20-1 and TRBJ2-7; D gene ambiguous. The CDR3 is 13 amino acids. Germline V lookup: CDR1 DFQATT, CDR2 SNEGSKA (reference sequence). In DNA, the CDR3 is TGCAGTGCCATCCTAGGGTCCTCCTACGAGCCGTACTTC. This translates into CSAILGSSYEPYF.

The V gene is TRBV5-6, the J gene TRBJ2-7, with D uncertain. V lost 4 bases, J lost 5 bases, and 16 bases lay in between. The germline V gene has CDR1 SGHDT and CDR2 YYEEEE. The CDR3 is 14 residues long. CDR3 loop: CASSLGRAFHEQYF. DNA of the CDR3: TGTGCCAGCAGCCTAGGACGGGCCTTCCACGAGCAGTACTTC.

Of note for this clonotype: A much bigger clone sits one base away, suggesting this may be a read error. The chain carries TRBV3-1 and TRBJ2-3; D ambiguous. The germline V gene has CDR1 LGHDT and CDR2 YNNKEL (reference sequence). This CDR3 comprises 13 residues. The CDR3, as DNA: TGTGCCGGCAGCCAAGAAGTTCCAAATACGCAGTATTTT. Encoded protein: CAGSQEVPNTQYF.

This clonotype was seen only a few times. The chain uses TRBV20-1 and TRBJ2-1, with TRBD2 matching 11 bases. This CDR3 has 17 residues. Trimming at V came to 2 bases and at J to 8 bases, leaving 14 bases not matched to a gene. CDR1 is DFQATT, CDR2 SNEGSKA, per germline (reference sequence). The CDR3 nucleotides read TGCAGTGCTAGATATCCCCCTATAGCGGGAGGGCGAGATGAGCAGTTCTTC. Its protein is CSARYPPIAGGRDEQFF.